This T cell receptor (beta chain) was retrieved from a study of regulatory T cells in long-lasting Graves disease. This clonotype was seen many times. Library construction for TCR beta used iRepertoire HTBI primers and Arm-PCR of CDR3 regions. TCRdb recomputed calls from the multiplex PCR reads with MiXCR, one row per CDR3 protein. The sample has hundreds of thousands of distinct CDR3 sequences; around a fifth are singletons. The sample's time point: persistent/refractory GD, antithyroid drugs over 5 years with positive TRAb. The TCR library was made from RNA that had been extracted from PBMCs in TRIzol. An endocrinology unit in Xi'an, China, supplied the patients. The clonotype was recovered from a female donor with Graves disease. The starting material was peripheral blood mononuclear cells (PBMCs), obtained when the disease was refractory, from a patient treated with antithyroid drugs.

The CDR3 region is CASSPDRYEQYF. CDR3 coding DNA: TGTGCCAGCAGCCCCGACCGGTACGAGCAGTACTTC. The chain has TRBV7-2 and TRBJ2-7; D call uncertain. Trimming pared 5 bases from V and 4 bases from J, leaving 9 bases between. The CDR3 totals 12 residues. Germline V CDR1 and CDR2: SGHTA, FQGNSA.